The rows below give T cell receptor beta chains drawn from one sample of a study of molecular identifiers for immune sequencing clone quantification. TCRdb analysed the PCR reads with MiXCR anew, one entry per CDR3 protein. The sample shows 550,000 to 750,000 distinct CDR3 sequences, just under 20% of them seen only once. Material for sequencing was naive CD8+ T cells from blood, with Jurkat cell RNA spiked in. All receptors come from a human donor in good health. Some libraries in this study had Jurkat cell RNA spiked in. The CDR3 runs from the conserved cysteine through the conserved F or W. A D gene is named only where the DNA matches it firmly. Clone size is stated in some rows and not others, as once, few, many or a class when expanded.

V	size	J	D	length	CDR3	DNA
TRBV6-2/TRBV6-3	.	TRBJ2-5	.	13	CASRELNQETQYF	TGTGCCAGCAGGGAGCTTAACCAAGAGACCCAGTACTTC
TRBV4-1	many	TRBJ1-1	.	18	CASSQEGLGGPSNTEAFF	TGCGCCAGCAGCCAAGAGGGTCTAGGGGGTCCGTCGAACACTGAAGCTTTCTTT
TRBV6-5	many	TRBJ1-1	.	11	CASSYSTEAFF	TGTGCCAGCAGTTACTCGACTGAAGCTTTCTTT
TRBV6-5	many	TRBJ1-3	.	13	CASSPWASNTIYF	TGTGCCAGCAGCCCCTGGGCTAGTAACACCATATATTTT
TRBV7-9	.	TRBJ2-7	TRBD1	15	CASSTLSGTEYEQYF	TGTGCCAGCAGCACACTTTCCGGGACAGAATACGAGCAGTACTTC
TRBV7-7	many	TRBJ2-3	TRBD2	17	CASSLGLAGITTDTQYF	TGTGCCAGCAGCTTAGGCCTAGCGGGGATAACCACAGATACGCAGTATTTT
TRBV30	many	TRBJ1-1	.	16	CAWSVPPGLLNTEAFF	TGTGCCTGGAGTGTCCCCCCCGGACTCCTAAACACTGAAGCTTTCTTT
TRBV28	many	TRBJ2-7	.	12	CASSFATYEQYF	TGTGCCAGCAGTTTTGCGACCTACGAGCAGTACTTC
TRBV29-1	many	TRBJ2-3	.	14	CSVGSWGVPDTQYF	TGCAGCGTAGGCTCTTGGGGAGTCCCAGATACGCAGTATTTT
TRBV20-1	few	TRBJ2-3	TRBD2	17	CSAYNTRGGHSSDTQYF	TGCAGTGCTTATAACACCCGGGGGGGCCATAGCTCAGATACGCAGTATTTT
TRBV11-3	.	TRBJ2-5	TRBD2	15	CASSRGTSNQETQYF	TGTGCCAGCAGTCGGGGGACTAGCAATCAAGAGACCCAGTACTTC
TRBV7-9	many	TRBJ1-4	.	14	CASSLGSANEKLFF	TGTGCCAGCAGCTTGGGTTCTGCTAATGAAAAACTGTTTTTT
TRBV2	many	TRBJ1-1	TRBD1	16	CASSEGNRGVATEAFF	TGTGCCAGCAGTGAAGGGAACAGGGGGGTTGCCACTGAAGCTTTCTTT
TRBV6-5	many	TRBJ2-5	.	18	CASSYGRGRGSKQETQYF	TGTGCCAGCAGTTACGGCCGGGGGCGAGGGTCCAAACAAGAGACCCAGTACTTC
TRBV19	many	TRBJ2-7	TRBD2	15	CASRPGTRGPVEQYF	TGTGCCAGTAGACCCGGGACTAGAGGCCCCGTCGAGCAGTACTTC
TRBV6-2/TRBV6-3	many	TRBJ2-3	.	16	CASRPRTGRSTDTQYF	TGTGCCAGCAGACCAAGAACAGGGCGGTCAACAGATACGCAGTATTTT
TRBV20-1	many	TRBJ2-7	.	14	CSATRVEDSYEQYF	TGCAGTGCCACCAGGGTTGAGGACTCCTACGAGCAGTACTTC
TRBV20-1	many	TRBJ1-1	.	13	CSARVTREGEAFF	TGCAGTGCTAGAGTCACCCGAGAGGGTGAAGCTTTCTTT
TRBV11-2	.	TRBJ1-3	TRBD1	15	CASSLGRGAGNTIYF	TGTGCCAGCAGCTTAGGCAGGGGGGCCGGAAACACCATATATTTT
TRBV28	few	TRBJ2-7	.	14	CASSFSTRPYEQYF	TGTGCCAGCAGTTTCTCGACTAGGCCCTACGAGCAGTACTTC
TRBV4-3	many	TRBJ1-1	.	13	CASSVGDNTEAFF	TGCGCCAGCAGCGTCGGGGACAACACTGAAGCTTTCTTT
TRBV9	.	TRBJ2-2	.	13	CASSSEGAGELFF	TGTGCCAGCAGCTCAGAGGGGGCCGGGGAGCTGTTTTTT
TRBV6-2/TRBV6-3	many	TRBJ2-5	.	13	CASSYIAGETQYF	TGTGCCAGCAGTTACATCGCGGGGGAGACCCAGTACTTC
TRBV10-3	many	TRBJ2-3	.	12	CASGSFRDTQYF	TGTGCCTCAGGGTCTTTCAGGGATACGCAGTATTTT